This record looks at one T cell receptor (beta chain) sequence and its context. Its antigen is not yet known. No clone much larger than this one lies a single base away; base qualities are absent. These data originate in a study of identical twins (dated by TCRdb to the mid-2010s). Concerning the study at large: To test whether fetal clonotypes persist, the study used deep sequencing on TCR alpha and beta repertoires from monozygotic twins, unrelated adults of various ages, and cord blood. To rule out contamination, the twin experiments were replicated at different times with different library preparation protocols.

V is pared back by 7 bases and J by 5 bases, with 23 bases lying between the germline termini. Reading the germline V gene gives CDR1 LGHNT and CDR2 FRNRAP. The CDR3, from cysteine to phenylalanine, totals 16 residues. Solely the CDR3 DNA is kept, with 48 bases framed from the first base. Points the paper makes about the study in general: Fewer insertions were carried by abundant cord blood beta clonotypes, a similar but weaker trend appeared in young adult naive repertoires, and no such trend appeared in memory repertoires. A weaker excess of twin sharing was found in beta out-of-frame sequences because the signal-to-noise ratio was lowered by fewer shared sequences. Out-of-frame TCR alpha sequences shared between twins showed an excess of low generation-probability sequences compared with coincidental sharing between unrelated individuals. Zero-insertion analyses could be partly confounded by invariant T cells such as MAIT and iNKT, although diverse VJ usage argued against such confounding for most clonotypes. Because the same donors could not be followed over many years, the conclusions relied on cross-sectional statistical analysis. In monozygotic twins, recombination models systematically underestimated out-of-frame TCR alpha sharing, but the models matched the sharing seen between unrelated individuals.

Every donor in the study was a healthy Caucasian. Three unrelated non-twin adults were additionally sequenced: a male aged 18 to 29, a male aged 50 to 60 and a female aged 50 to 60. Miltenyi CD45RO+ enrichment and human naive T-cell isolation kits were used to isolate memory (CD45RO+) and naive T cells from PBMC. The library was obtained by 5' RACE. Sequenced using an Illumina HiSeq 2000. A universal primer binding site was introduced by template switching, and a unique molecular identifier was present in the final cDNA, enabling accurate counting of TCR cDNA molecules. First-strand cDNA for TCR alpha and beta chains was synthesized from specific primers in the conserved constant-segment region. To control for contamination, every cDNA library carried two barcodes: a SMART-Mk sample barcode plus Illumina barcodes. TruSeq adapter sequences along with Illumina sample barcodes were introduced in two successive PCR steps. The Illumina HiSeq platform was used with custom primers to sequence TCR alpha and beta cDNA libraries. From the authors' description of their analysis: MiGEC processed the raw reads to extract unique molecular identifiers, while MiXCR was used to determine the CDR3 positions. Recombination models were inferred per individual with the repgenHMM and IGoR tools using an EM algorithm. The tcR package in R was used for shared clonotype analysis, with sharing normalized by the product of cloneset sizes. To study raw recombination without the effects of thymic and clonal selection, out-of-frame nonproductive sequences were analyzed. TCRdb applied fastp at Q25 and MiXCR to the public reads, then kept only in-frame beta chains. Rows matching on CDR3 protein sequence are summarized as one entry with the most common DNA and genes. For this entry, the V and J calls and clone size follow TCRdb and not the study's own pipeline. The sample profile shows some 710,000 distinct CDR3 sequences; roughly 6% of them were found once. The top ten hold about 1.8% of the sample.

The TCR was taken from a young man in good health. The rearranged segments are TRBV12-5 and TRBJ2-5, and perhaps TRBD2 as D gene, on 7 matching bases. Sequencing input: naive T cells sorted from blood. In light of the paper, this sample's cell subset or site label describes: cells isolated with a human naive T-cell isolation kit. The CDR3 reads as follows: CASASSGGAAGETQYF. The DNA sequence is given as TGTGCTAGTGCCTCCTCGGGGGGCGCCGCCGGGGAGACCCAGTACTTC.